The sequence of this T cell receptor beta chain was determined in a study of T cells after yellow fever vaccination. Study-level results: A small share of clonotypes appeared in both CD4 and CD8 compartments. FACS-sorted repertoires could contain abundant clonotypes contaminating from the bulk population. Primary-vaccination clones mostly resurfaced post-booster (more than 95% CD4, about 87% CD8).

CDR1 and CDR2 from the germline V gene are SQVTM and ANQGSEA. Trimming took 6 bases from V and 7 from J, leaving 13 bases between them. This CDR3 spans 12 amino acids. On this clonotype: Its antigen is unidentified.

Production of TCR cDNA was by 5'RACE template switching, which also added a universal primer site and UMIs. TCRdb passed the 5' RACE reads through MiXCR, listing each CDR3 protein once. Counted here are some 220,000 distinct CDR3 sequences, about 3% occurring once; the ten biggest clones make up about 3%. Here the sequenced sample was CD4+ T cells sorted from PBMCs, taken 10 days after the yellow fever booster vaccination. The chain has TRBV29-1 and TRBJ2-1, with a tentative D call TRBD2 (6 bases). The TCR was taken from a man aged 18 to 29 who received the YFV17D yellow fever vaccine. The CDR3 here is CSVGTPRNEQFF. The CDR3 region has the DNA TGCAGCGTGGGGACTCCCAGGAATGAGCAGTTCTTC.